A single sample gave rise to the 32 T cell receptor beta chains below, sequenced in a study of T cells after yellow fever vaccination. TCRdb used MiXCR to reprocess the 5' RACE reads, holding one entry per CDR3 protein. The sample records about 330,000 distinct CDR3 sequences, 6.8% being singletons. The sequences come from PBMCs, collected roughly seven weeks after the first yellow fever vaccination. Every receptor here comes from a young man who received the YFV17D yellow fever vaccine.

The table lists this clonotype with a few counts. The genes are TRBV4-1 and TRBJ2-3; D ambiguous. The CDR3 covers 14 residues. The germline V and J ends were trimmed by 4 bases and 2 bases, with 10 bases remaining between them. In germline, CDR1 is MGHRA, CDR2 YSYEKL. CDR3 coding DNA: TGCGCCAGCAGCCCGGATACATACACAGATACGCAGTATTTT. Its translation is CASSPDTYTDTQYF.

The chain links TRBV29-1 to TRBJ2-7, with D perhaps being TRBD1 or TRBD2 (5 bases each). This CDR3 spans 12 amino acids. Trimming took 4 bases from V and 2 from J, leaving 9 bases between them. CDR1 SQVTM and CDR2 ANQGSEA come from the germline V gene. The CDR3 nucleotides read TGCAGCGTTGGGGACCCCGCCTACGAGCAGTACTTC. It translates to CSVGDPAYEQYF.

This clonotype has only a few counts. CDR3 sequence: CASSLSSWDTNQPQHF. The CDR3 DNA sequence: TGTGCCAGCAGTCTTAGTTCTTGGGACACAAATCAGCCCCAGCATTTT. The chain is built from TRBV28 and TRBJ1-5, with D possibly matching TRBD1 (6 bases). Per the germline V gene, CDR1 is MDHEN and CDR2 is SYDVKM. Trimming removed 5 bases from V and 4 bases from J, with 18 bases in between. The length of the CDR3 is 16 residues.

This clonotype was counted between two and nine times. The chain carries TRBV10-1 and TRBJ2-2; D is unclear. The CDR3 totals 15 residues. CDR1 WNHNN and CDR2 SYGVQD come from the germline V gene (reference sequence). V was cut by 4 bases and J by 0 bases, with 9 bases left in between. The CDR3 here is CASSGRPPNTGELFF. Here the CDR3 DNA reads TGCGCCAGCAGTGGAAGGCCCCCGAACACCGGGGAGCTGTTTTTT.

This clonotype has only a few counts. V and J are TRBV4-3 and TRBJ2-4, with unresolved D. There are 14 residues in the CDR3. V was pared by 3 bases and J by 0 bases, with 6 bases between. CDR1 and CDR2 from the germline V gene are LGHNA and YSLEER. The CDR3 nucleotides are TGCGCCAGCAGCCATACACGAGCCAAAAACATTCAGTACTTC. Translated, it gives CASSHTRAKNIQYF.

About this clonotype itself: At one boundary the junction diverges from the germline segment, which might be a read error. The genes are TRBV12-3 or TRBV12-4 and TRBJ2-1; perhaps TRBD2 as D (6 bases). The CDR3 has 13 amino acids. The CDR3 region has the DNA TGTGCCAGCAGGGGACTTGACTTCAATGAGCAGCTCTTC. This sequence encodes CASRGLDFNEQLF.

The genes are TRBV20-1 and TRBJ2-1; D gene unclear. CDR3 length: 15 residues. The germline V and J ends were trimmed by 6 bases and 0 bases, with 15 bases remaining between them. Germline CDR1 reads DFQATT; CDR2 reads SNEGSKA (reference sequence). CDR3 protein: CSAPSVGTSYNEQFF. The CDR3 DNA reads as TGCAGTGCCCCCTCCGTCGGCACCTCCTACAATGAGCAGTTCTTC.

The J gene is TRBJ2-5, the V gene TRBV4-2, with D unresolved. Deletions cut 4 bases from V and 5 bases from J, with 20 bases between. The CDR3 runs to 16 residues. CDR1 is LGHNA and CDR2 is YNFKEQ in the germline V gene. CDR3 DNA: TGTGCCAGCAGCCCACCCCCGGGCAGCTTTGAGGAGACCCAGTACTTC. It is translated as CASSPPPGSFEETQYF.

The chain links TRBV5-1 to TRBJ2-1, with 7 bases that match TRBD1. CDR3 length: 15 amino acids. Trimming cost V 1 base and J 6 bases; bases outside gene matches: 7. The germline gives CDR1 SGHRS, CDR2 YFSETQ. For the CDR3, the DNA is TGCGCCAGCAGCTTGACAGGGGATCGGACCAATGAGCAGTTCTTC. Translated, it gives CASSLTGDRTNEQFF.

This clonotype was detected a few times. The J gene is TRBJ1-1, the V gene TRBV5-4, with a weak D call TRBD1 (5 bases). This CDR3 has 15 residues. V was pared by 0 bases and J by 5 bases, with 14 bases between. CDR1 and CDR2 from the germline V gene are SGHNT and YYREEE (reference sequence). CDR3 DNA sequence: TGTGCCAGCAGCTTGGCCACGGGGGGAGGGACTGAAGCTTTCTTT. It is translated as CASSLATGGGTEAFF. The variable domain in full, completed from reference TRBV5-4 and TRBJ1-1, reads ETGVTQSPTHLIKTRGQQVTLRCSSQSGHNTVSWYQQALGQGPQFIFQYYREEENGRGNFPPRFSGLQFPNYSSELNVNALELDDSALYLCASSLATGGGTEAFFGQGTRLTVV.

This clonotype occurred many times. The chain is built from TRBV20-1 and TRBJ2-5; D ambiguous. CDR3 length: 10 residues. CDR1 and CDR2 (germline): DFQATT, SNEGSKA (reference sequence). The V gene lost 2 bases and the J gene lost 5 bases, with 3 bases spanning the gap. CDR3 nucleotide sequence: TGCAGTGCTAGAAGGGAGACCCAGTACTTC. Translation: CSARRETQYF.

The genes are TRBV4-1 and TRBJ1-4; TRBD1 agrees at 7 bases. Looked up from germline, CDR1 is MGHRA and CDR2 is YSYEKL. The junction had 14 bases not matched to a gene; V was cut back by 6 bases and J by 7 bases. This CDR3 contains 16 residues. The CDR3 loop reads CASSLGATGVGEKLFF. For the CDR3, the DNA is TGCGCCAGCAGTCTTGGGGCCACAGGGGTGGGTGAAAAACTGTTTTTT.

This sequence joins TRBV7-9 and TRBJ1-5; D perhaps matches TRBD1 (5 bases). This CDR3 region has 13 residues. Between the trimmed V and J ends, which lost 6 bases and 3 bases, there was a span of 9 bases. CDR1 and CDR2 from the germline V gene are SEHNR and FQNEAQ (reference sequence). The CDR3 spells CASSSGANQPQHF. The CDR3 bases are TGTGCCAGCAGTTCTGGGGCCAATCAGCCCCAGCATTTT.

The chain uses TRBV6-1 and TRBJ1-2, with D perhaps TRBD1 (5 bases). The CDR3 length is 13 residues. CDR1 MNHNS and CDR2 SASEGT come from the germline V gene. Trimming left V 5 bases short and J 8 bases short, with 15 bases between. As DNA, the CDR3 is TGTGCCAGCAGTCCCGACAGTACCCGGGGCTACACCTTC. Protein: CASSPDSTRGYTF.

V is TRBV4-3 and J is TRBJ2-3; no clear D. Trimming removed 3 bases from V and 8 bases from J, with 21 bases in between. Germline loops: CDR1 LGHNA, CDR2 YSLEER. The CDR3 extends over 16 amino acids. In DNA form, the CDR3 reads TGCGCCAGCAGCCAGTCGGGCCTCGGGTATGAGGCTACGCAGTATTTT. Protein: CASSQSGLGYEATQYF.

This chain joins TRBV4-3 and TRBJ2-5; D gene unclear. This CDR3 is built from 17 residues. V dropped 0 bases and J dropped 4 bases, with 18 bases sitting between them. Per germline, CDR1 LGHNA and CDR2 YSLEER. CDR3 in DNA: TGCGCCAGCAGCCAAGATCTGGCACTCAGGCAGCGAGAGACCCAGTACTTC. This encodes CASSQDLALRQRETQYF.

On this clonotype itself: One end of the junction fails to match germline, which may point to a read error. The chain links TRBV20-1 to TRBJ2-5; possibly TRBD1 for D (5 bases). Germline-derived CDR1 and CDR2 are DFQATT and SNEGSKA (reference sequence). There are 14 residues in the CDR3. The CDR3 DNA sequence: TGCAGTGCCCTTCAGACAGTAGGTAGAGAGACCCAGTGCTTC. Translating it yields CSALQTVGRETQCF.

This chain connects TRBV9 to TRBJ2-1; TRBD2 aligns across 7 bases. Germline CDR1 and CDR2: SGDLS and YYNGEE. Trimming took 0 bases from V and 3 from J; bases not matched to a gene: 6. The CDR3 is made up of 16 amino acids. The CDR3, as DNA: TGTGCCAGCAGCGTAGGCGGGGGATCAATCTACAATGAGCAGTTCTTC. Translation gives CASSVGGGSIYNEQFF.

CDR3 nucleotide sequence: TGTGCCAGCTCACCGGGACAGGTCCAAAGCGAGCAGTACGTC. Protein: CASSPGQVQSEQYV. The chain combines TRBV18 with TRBJ2-7, with 8 nucleotides matching TRBD1. The V segment lost 3 bases and the J segment 6 bases; nucleotides outside the gene matches: 7. Germline CDR1 and CDR2: KGHSH and LQKENI. The CDR3 is 14 amino acids.

This clonotype was observed many times. The rearrangement uses TRBV7-2 and TRBJ2-7; tentatively, D is TRBD1 or TRBD2 (5 bases each). Germline V CDR1 and CDR2: SGHTA, FQGNSA. V gave up 1 base and J gave up 3 bases, with 16 bases separating them. The CDR3 is 16 residues long. CDR3 region: CASSLGLLRDDYEQYF. The CDR3 DNA sequence: TGTGCCAGCAGCTTAGGCCTCCTTCGGGACGACTACGAGCAGTACTTC.

Concerning this clonotype: A much larger clone lies a single base off, so this may be a read error. The V call is TRBV7-6, the J call TRBJ1-1, with 7 bases lining up with TRBD1. The CDR3 sequence is 15 residues long. J was trimmed by 1 base and V by 0 bases; bases with no gene match: 2. The germline CDR1 and CDR2 sequences are SGHVS and FNYEAQ. CDR3 bases: TGTGCCAGCAGCTTAGCCTGGACAGGGAACACTGAAGCTTTCTTT. Its protein is CASSLAWTGNTEAFF.

This clonotype turned up a few times. The V gene is TRBV5-1, the J gene TRBJ2-5; tentative D call: TRBD1 (5 bases). This CDR3 has 14 residues. CDR1 is SGHRS, CDR2 YFSETQ, per germline. V was pared by 3 bases and J by 1 base, with 10 bases between. In nucleotides, the CDR3 is TGCGCCAGCAGCTATAGGGGCCCCCAAGAGACCCAGTACTTC. As protein: CASSYRGPQETQYF.

This clonotype came up many times. This rearrangement joins TRBV5-1 to TRBJ2-5; 7 bases align to TRBD1. Germline V gene lookup returns CDR1 SGHRS and CDR2 YFSETQ. J was trimmed by 5 bases and V by 3 bases; bases with no gene match: 4. The CDR3 consists of 13 residues. The chain's CDR3 is CASSSTGPETQYF. CDR3 bases: TGCGCCAGCAGCTCGACAGGGCCGGAGACCCAGTACTTC.

The genes are TRBV7-2 and TRBJ2-5; a weak D match, TRBD2 (6 bases). The length of the CDR3 is 14 residues. The ends were cut back, 7 bases at V and 2 bases at J, with 14 bases in the middle. CDR1 SGHTA and CDR2 FQGNSA come from the germline V gene. CDR3 in DNA: TGTGCCAGCAACCGGGACTTCGGGCAAGAGACCCAGTACTTC. Amino acids: CASNRDFGQETQYF.

This chain's CDR3 is CAISETGQETQYF. DNA of the CDR3: TGTGCCATCAGTGAGACAGGACAAGAGACCCAGTACTTC. V gene TRBV10-3 combines with J gene TRBJ2-5; TRBD1 is a possible D gene (5 bases). Germline V gene sequence: CDR1 ENHRY, CDR2 SYGVKD. Trimming took off 2 bases at V and 2 bases at J, with 6 bases between the two ends. The CDR3 contains 13 residues.

This clonotype was seen more than once but under ten times. V gene TRBV7-3 combines with J gene TRBJ2-3; the match to TRBD2 covers 13 bases. The CDR3 totals 17 residues. CDR1 and CDR2 from the germline V gene are SGHTA and FQGTGA. V gave up 5 bases and J gave up 2 bases; unmatched junction bases: 7. The CDR3 bases are TGTGCCAGCAGCCCCGGACTAGCGGGGGTCTACACAGATACGCAGTATTTT. It yields the protein CASSPGLAGVYTDTQYF.

The rearrangement joins TRBV14 to TRBJ2-3; a possible D gene is TRBD2 (6 bases). CDR1 and CDR2 (germline): SGHDN, FVKESK. Deletions cut 1 base from V and 2 bases from J, with 13 bases between. There are 16 residues in the CDR3. The CDR3 sequence is CASSQGVDYYTDTQYF. In DNA form, the CDR3 reads TGTGCCAGCAGCCAAGGGGTGGACTACTACACAGATACGCAGTATTTT.

The rearrangement joins TRBV18 to TRBJ1-1; TRBD1 might be the D (5 bases). The germline gives CDR1 KGHSH, CDR2 LQKENI. Trimming took 3 bases from V and 1 from J, leaving 15 bases between them. CDR3 length equals 16 residues. The CDR3 bases are TGTGCCAGCTCACCCCCAGGGTCAGCGGGGAACACTGAAGCTTTCTTT. Amino acids: CASSPPGSAGNTEAFF.

This clonotype showed up just a few times. The chain employs TRBV7-8 and TRBJ1-4; TRBD1 is a possible D gene (5 bases). CDR3 length equals 14 residues. The V gene's germline CDR1 is SGHVS and CDR2 FQNEAQ. Trimming left V 3 bases short and J 10 bases short, with 15 bases between. The chain's CDR3 is CASSLTAFEGKLFF. The CDR3 nucleotides read TGTGCCAGCAGCTTGACAGCGTTCGAGGGAAAACTGTTTTTT.

V and J are TRBV7-3 and TRBJ1-1, with 8 positions matching TRBD1. The ends lost 5 bases at V and 7 bases at J; junction bases unmatched: 21. The germline V gene encodes CDR1 SGHTA and CDR2 FQGTGA. The CDR3 runs 18 residues. The CDR3 region is CASSPPEGDRPGGVEAFF. The CDR3 DNA reads as TGTGCCAGCAGCCCGCCCGAAGGGGACCGACCAGGGGGCGTTGAAGCTTTCTTT.

This clonotype was recorded a few times. V is TRBV6-1 and J is TRBJ2-1, with D possibly being TRBD2 (6 bases). The ends were cut back, 8 bases at V and 8 bases at J, with 19 bases in the middle. In germline, CDR1 is MNHNS, CDR2 SASEGT. The CDR3 totals 14 residues. CDR3 in amino acids: CASSRGRGGHEQFF. DNA for the CDR3: TGTGCCAGCTCCAGAGGGCGGGGTGGTCATGAGCAGTTCTTC.

This clonotype was counted only a few times. This rearrangement joins TRBV24-1 to TRBJ2-7; unclear D gene. The CDR3 is 13 residues long. V was clipped by 8 bases and J by 4 bases, with 14 bases between them. From germline, CDR1 is KGHDR and CDR2 SFDVKD. CDR3 bases: TGTGCCACCAACTCTCCTGATCTTTACGAGCAGTACGTC. Amino acid sequence: CATNSPDLYEQYV.